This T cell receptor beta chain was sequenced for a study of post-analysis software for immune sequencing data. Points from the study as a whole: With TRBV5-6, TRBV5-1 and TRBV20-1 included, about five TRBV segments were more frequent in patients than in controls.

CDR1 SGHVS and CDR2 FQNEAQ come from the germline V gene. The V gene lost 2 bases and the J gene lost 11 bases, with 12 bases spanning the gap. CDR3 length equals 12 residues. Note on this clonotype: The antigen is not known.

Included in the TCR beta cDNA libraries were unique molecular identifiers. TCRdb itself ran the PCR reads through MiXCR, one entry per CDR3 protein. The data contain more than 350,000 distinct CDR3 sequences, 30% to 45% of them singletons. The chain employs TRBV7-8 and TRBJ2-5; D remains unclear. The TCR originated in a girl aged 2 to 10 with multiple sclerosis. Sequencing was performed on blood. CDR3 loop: CASSLKLNEQYF. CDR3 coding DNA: TGTGCCAGCAGCTTAAAACTCAATGAGCAGTACTTC. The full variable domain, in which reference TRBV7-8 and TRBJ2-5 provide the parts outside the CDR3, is GAGVSQSPRYKVAKRGQDVALRCDPISGHVSLFWYQQALGQGPEFLTYFQNEAQLDKSGLPSDRFFAERPEGSVSTLKIQRTQQEDSAVYLCASSLKLNEQYFGPGTRLLVL.